This T cell receptor (beta chain) was recovered during a study of persistence of HIV-infected CD4 T cells. General study points: Within sorted populations, more oligoclonal TCRs accompanied more oligoclonal proviruses. Degenerate expanded CDR3beta sequences were enriched among CMV- and Gag-responding cells.

As to this clone: The antigen remains unidentified.

The libraries were made with immunoSEQ version 4 in survey mode. Template was genomic DNA at around 9.7 ng/uL, with up to 1 ug used per sample. Method: immunoSEQ multiplex PCR; TCRdb's copy keeps in-frame clones and lacks some. The repertoire holds tens of thousands of clones, with 65% to 75% as singletons. Trimming took off 10 bases at V and 2 bases at J, with 14 bases between the two ends. Germline V gene data show CDR1 as LNHDA and CDR2 as SQIVND (reference sequence). CDR3 length: 13 amino acids. Overlapping HIV-1 Gag 15-mer peptides at approximately 1 ug per peptide per mL were used. Responding CD4+ T cells were sorted by upregulation of both CD40 ligand and CD69. CD8+ T cells were removed from PBMCs prior to stimulation.

The material sequenced was CD4+ T cells sorted from PBMCs after approximately 19-hour stimulation, taken from a patient who received antiretroviral therapy. The chain recombines TRBV19 with TRBJ1-1, with a tentative D call TRBD1 (6 bases). This clonotype was obtained from an adult man with HIV who was CMV-seropositive. CDR3 nucleotide sequence: TGTGCCATTGGGGACACAACAAACACTGAAGCTTTCTTT. It is translated as CAIGDTTNTEAFF.